What follows are 19 T cell receptor beta chains derived from one specimen sequenced in a study of T cells in localized non-small cell lung cancer. This table comes from immunoSEQ multiplex PCR, and its TCRdb copy is limited to in-frame clones, with some not included. The sample contains tens of thousands of clones, 70% to 90% of which appear only once. Source: peripheral blood, taken before any cancer treatment. These receptors all come from a woman aged 35 to 70 with stage I squamous cell lung carcinoma.

This sequence joins TRBV5-4 and TRBJ1-4; no clear D gene. The CDR3 has 13 amino acids. Germline assignment: CDR1 SGHNT and CDR2 YYREEE (reference sequence). V dropped 5 bases and J dropped 7 bases, with 12 bases sitting between them. CDR3 sequence reads: CASSSSLVEKLFF. The CDR3 DNA reads as TGTGCCAGCAGTTCGTCTTTGGTTGAAAAACTGTTTTTT.

V is TRBV7-9 and J is TRBJ2-4, with D maybe TRBD1 (6 bases). CDR3 length equals 15 residues. The V gene's germline CDR1 is SEHNR and CDR2 FQNEAQ (reference sequence). Trimming stripped 6 bases from V and 2 bases from J, with 14 bases between. CDR3 coding DNA: TGTGCCAGCAGTTCTTTCCAGGGGTCCAAAAACATTCAGTACTTC. Residues: CASSSFQGSKNIQYF.

The chain couples TRBV4-2 to TRBJ2-2; D uncertain. The CDR3 runs 16 residues. The V end lost 3 bases, the J end lost 2 bases, and 13 bases lay between the germline ends. The germline V gene has CDR1 LGHNA and CDR2 YNFKEQ. CDR3 nucleotides: TGTGCCAGCAGCCATGTCACAGCAACTAACACCGGGGAGCTGTTTTTT. This encodes CASSHVTATNTGELFF.

V usage is TRBV5-1 and J usage is TRBJ2-3; D unclear. V lost 0 bases and J lost 0, with 8 bases in between. Germline CDR1 SGHRS, CDR2 YFSETQ. The CDR3 has 15 amino acids. DNA of the CDR3: TGCGCCAGCAGCTTGGACGGTGATAGCACAGATACGCAGTATTTT. Translated, it gives CASSLDGDSTDTQYF.

The chain has TRBV18 and TRBJ2-7; tentatively, D is TRBD1 or TRBD2 (5 bases each). The CDR3 sequence is 13 residues long. The germline V and J ends were trimmed by 3 bases and 4 bases, with 10 bases remaining between them. Germline V gene lookup returns CDR1 KGHSH and CDR2 LQKENI. The CDR3, as DNA: TGTGCCAGCTCACCGGGACCTGGATACGAGCAGTACTTC. Its translation is CASSPGPGYEQYF. The variable domain in full, with the rest retrieved from reference TRBV18 and TRBJ2-7, is NAGVMQNPRHLVRRRGQEARLRCSPMKGHSHVYWYRQLPEEGLKFMVYLQKENIIDESGMPKERFSAEFPKEGPSILRIQQVVRGDSAAYFCASSPGPGYEQYFGPGTRLTVT.

CDR3 sequence reads: CASSPLRNTEAFF. Here the CDR3 DNA reads TGTGCCAGCAGCCCCTTGAGGAACACTGAAGCTTTCTTT. The chain recombines TRBV7-8 with TRBJ1-1; the D is unclear. CDR1 and CDR2 (germline): SGHVS, FQNEAQ. V was pared by 5 bases and J by 1 base, with 8 bases between. This CDR3 region has 13 residues.

This rearrangement joins TRBV4-2 to TRBJ1-2; TRBD1 aligns across 8 bases. V trimming: 4 bases; J trimming: 5 bases; junction bases outside the gene matches: 3. CDR3 length equals 13 residues. CDR1 is LGHNA, CDR2 YNFKEQ, per germline. The CDR3 reads CASSPTGEYGYTF. Here the CDR3 DNA reads TGTGCCAGCAGCCCGACAGGGGAGTATGGCTACACCTTC.

The chain combines TRBV7-8 with TRBJ1-1; tentative D call: TRBD1 (6 bases). Germline V gives CDR1 SGHVS, CDR2 FQNEAQ. Trimming took off 2 bases at V and 5 bases at J, with 18 bases between the two ends. This CDR3 is 16 amino acids long. CDR3 DNA: TGTGCCAGCAGCTTAATGGGGAACAGGGTCGGGACTGAAGCTTTCTTT. Its translation: CASSLMGNRVGTEAFF.

The CDR3 loop is CASTMNTEAFF. The DNA for the CDR3 is TGTGCCAGCACCATGAACACTGAAGCTTTCTTT. V gene TRBV6-1 combines with J gene TRBJ1-1, with unresolved D. Deletions cut 7 bases from V and 0 bases from J, with 3 bases between. Germline V gene lookup returns CDR1 MNHNS and CDR2 SASEGT. This CDR3 contains 11 residues.

This chain joins TRBV19 and TRBJ1-4, with D perhaps matching TRBD1 (6 bases). V lost 3 bases, J lost 6 bases, and 11 bases lay in between. Germline CDR1 LNHDA, CDR2 SQIVND (reference sequence). The length of the CDR3 is 14 residues. The CDR3 region is CASSIGQGYEKLFF. In nucleotides, the CDR3 is TGTGCCAGTAGTATTGGGCAGGGGTATGAAAAACTGTTTTTT.

V and J are TRBV6-5 and TRBJ2-7, with 10 bases lining up with TRBD1. Germline V gene lookup returns CDR1 MNHEY and CDR2 SVGAGI. The CDR3 consists of 14 residues. The ends lost 4 bases at V and 4 bases at J; junction bases unmatched: 4. The CDR3 coding sequence is TGTGCCAGCAGTTTGGGACAGGGGAAGTACGAGCAGTACTTC. It is translated as CASSLGQGKYEQYF.

CDR3 in amino acids: CASSRPAANTEAFF. Here the CDR3 DNA reads TGTGCCAGCAGTCGCCCTGCGGCGAACACTGAAGCTTTCTTT. V and J are TRBV6-5 and TRBJ1-1; D remains ambiguous. This CDR3 spans 14 amino acids. V lost 5 bases and J 1 base, leaving 11 bases between the germline ends. Germline V gene sequence: CDR1 MNHEY, CDR2 SVGAGI.

The gene calls are TRBV5-4 and TRBJ1-1; D might be TRBD1 (6 bases). The CDR3 is made up of 19 amino acids. Germline lookup yields CDR1 SGHNT and CDR2 YYREEE (reference sequence). Trimming stripped 0 bases from V and 4 bases from J, with 25 bases between. The CDR3, as DNA: TGTGCCAGCAGCTTGGGGCCGTATACGACTGGGGGCGGGAGCACTGAAGCTTTCTTT. Translating gives CASSLGPYTTGGGSTEAFF.

The CDR3, as DNA: TGTGCCTGGAGTGTATCAGGCAGGGTCGGAAAACTGTTTTTT. Translated: CAWSVSGRVGKLFF. The chain combines TRBV30 with TRBJ1-4; D perhaps matches TRBD1 (5 bases). Deletions cut 0 bases from V and 10 bases from J, with 15 bases between. Looked up from germline, CDR1 is GTSNPN and CDR2 is SVGIG (reference sequence). The CDR3 is 14 amino acids.

The chain has TRBV5-1 and TRBJ2-1, with D maybe TRBD1 (6 bases). The CDR3 is 14 residues long. Trimming removed 4 bases at V and 5 bases at J, with 13 bases between. Germline CDR1 is SGHRS and CDR2 is YFSETQ. The CDR3 nucleotides read TGCGCCAGCAGCGTCAGGGGACCTAACAATGAGCAGTTCTTC. It is translated as CASSVRGPNNEQFF.

The J gene is TRBJ1-2, the V gene TRBV6-6; TRBD1 matches at 7 bases. CDR1 MNHNY and CDR2 SVGAGI come from the germline V gene (reference sequence). This CDR3 region has 15 residues. Trimming removed 5 bases from V and 0 bases from J; junction bases left unmatched: 6. Here the CDR3 DNA reads TGTGCCAGCAGTCCCAGACAGGGACCTAACTATGGCTACACCTTC. Translating gives CASSPRQGPNYGYTF.

The rearrangement uses TRBV11-2 and TRBJ2-5, with 11 bases lining up with TRBD2. V gave up 3 bases and J gave up 1 base; unmatched junction bases: 7. The CDR3 has 17 amino acids. CDR1 SGHAT and CDR2 FQNNGV come from the germline V gene. The CDR3 is CASSLGASGGLQETQYF. Here the CDR3 DNA reads TGTGCCAGCAGCTTGGGGGCTAGCGGGGGGCTCCAAGAGACCCAGTACTTC.

The chain joins TRBV11-2 to TRBJ1-2; possible D gene TRBD1, 5 bases. V lost 4 bases, J lost 7 bases, and 13 bases lay in between. The CDR3 is 13 amino acids. Looked up from germline, CDR1 is SGHAT and CDR2 is FQNNGV. The CDR3 bases are TGTGCCAGCAGCTCGCCAGGGCGTGGTGGCTACACCTTC. It translates to CASSSPGRGGYTF. The full variable domain, with the rest looked up from reference TRBV11-2 and TRBJ1-2, is EAGVAQSPRYKIIEKRQSVAFWCNPISGHATLYWYQQILGQGPKLLIQFQNNGVVDDSQLPKDRFSAERLKGVDSTLKIQPAKLEDSAVYLCASSSPGRGGYTFGSGTRLTVV.

Of note for this clone: An end of the junction differs from the germline gene, which may be a read error. The chain recombines TRBV2 with TRBJ2-1; TRBD1 matches 7 bases. CDR1 is SNHLY and CDR2 is FYNNEI in the germline V gene. The CDR3 spans 17 residues. The CDR3 is CASRKRTGSGGYNGQFF. In DNA, the CDR3 is TGTGCCAGCAGGAAAAGGACAGGTTCTGGGGGCTACAATGGGCAGTTCTTC.